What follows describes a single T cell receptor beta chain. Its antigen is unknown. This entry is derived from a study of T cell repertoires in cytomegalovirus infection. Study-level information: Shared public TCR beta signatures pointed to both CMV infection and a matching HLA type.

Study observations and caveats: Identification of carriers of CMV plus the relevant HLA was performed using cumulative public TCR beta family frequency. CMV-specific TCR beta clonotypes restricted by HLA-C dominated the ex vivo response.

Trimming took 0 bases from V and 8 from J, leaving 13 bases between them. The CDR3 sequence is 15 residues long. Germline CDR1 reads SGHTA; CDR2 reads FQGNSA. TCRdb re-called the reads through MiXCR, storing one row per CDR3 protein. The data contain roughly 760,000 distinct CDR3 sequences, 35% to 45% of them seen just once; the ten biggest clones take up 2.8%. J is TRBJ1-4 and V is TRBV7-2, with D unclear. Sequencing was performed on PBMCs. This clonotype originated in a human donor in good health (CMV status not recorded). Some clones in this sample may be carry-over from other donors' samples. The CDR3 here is CASSLAHSGREKLFF. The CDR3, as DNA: TGTGCCAGCAGCTTAGCGCATAGTGGTAGAGAAAAACTGTTTTTT.